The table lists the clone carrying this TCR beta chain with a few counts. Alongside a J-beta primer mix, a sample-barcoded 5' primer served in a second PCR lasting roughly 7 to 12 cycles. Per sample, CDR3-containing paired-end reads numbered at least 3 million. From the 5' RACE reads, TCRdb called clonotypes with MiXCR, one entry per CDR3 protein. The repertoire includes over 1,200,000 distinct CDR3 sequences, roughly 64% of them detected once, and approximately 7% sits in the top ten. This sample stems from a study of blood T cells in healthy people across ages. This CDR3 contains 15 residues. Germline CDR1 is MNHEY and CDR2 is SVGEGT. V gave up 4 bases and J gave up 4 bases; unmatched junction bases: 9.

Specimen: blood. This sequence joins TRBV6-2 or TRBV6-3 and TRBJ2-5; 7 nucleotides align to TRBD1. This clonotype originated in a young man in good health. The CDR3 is CASSSGGQFPETQYF. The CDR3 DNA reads TGTGCCAGCAGTTCTGGGGGACAGTTCCCAGAGACCCAGTACTTC.